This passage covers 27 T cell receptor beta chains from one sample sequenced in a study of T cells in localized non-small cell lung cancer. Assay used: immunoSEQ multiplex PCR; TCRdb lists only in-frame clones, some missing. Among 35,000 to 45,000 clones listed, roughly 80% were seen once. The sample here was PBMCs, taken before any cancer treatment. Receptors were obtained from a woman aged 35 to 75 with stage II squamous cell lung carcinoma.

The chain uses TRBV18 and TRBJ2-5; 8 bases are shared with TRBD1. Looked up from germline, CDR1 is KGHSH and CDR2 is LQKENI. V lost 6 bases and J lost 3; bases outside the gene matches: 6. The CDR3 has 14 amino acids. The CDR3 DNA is TGTGCCAGCTCCTTACCGACAGGGGAAGAGACCCAGTACTTC. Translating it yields CASSLPTGEETQYF.

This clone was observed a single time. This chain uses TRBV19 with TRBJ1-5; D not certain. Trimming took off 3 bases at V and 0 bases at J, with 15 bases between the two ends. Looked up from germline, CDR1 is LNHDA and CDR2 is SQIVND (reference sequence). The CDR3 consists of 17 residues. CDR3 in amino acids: CASSIPGGRYSNQPQHF. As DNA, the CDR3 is TGTGCCAGTAGTATCCCCGGCGGCCGTTATAGCAATCAGCCCCAGCATTTT.

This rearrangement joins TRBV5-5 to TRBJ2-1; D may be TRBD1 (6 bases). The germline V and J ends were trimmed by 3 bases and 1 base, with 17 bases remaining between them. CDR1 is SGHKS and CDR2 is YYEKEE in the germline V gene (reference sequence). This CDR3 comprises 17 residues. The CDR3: CASSWGLDPFSYNEQFF. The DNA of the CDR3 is TGTGCCAGCAGCTGGGGGCTAGATCCCTTTTCCTACAATGAGCAGTTCTTC.

This CDR3 reads CASSLGGTSGSYEQYF. The CDR3 DNA reads TGTGCCAGCAGCTTAGGGGGGACTAGCGGCTCCTACGAGCAGTACTTC. The chain recombines TRBV7-2 with TRBJ2-7; TRBD2 agrees at 11 bases. Germline-derived CDR1 and CDR2 are SGHTA and FQGNSA. V shed 1 base and J 0 bases; nucleotides not matched to a gene: 2. This CDR3 has 16 amino acids.

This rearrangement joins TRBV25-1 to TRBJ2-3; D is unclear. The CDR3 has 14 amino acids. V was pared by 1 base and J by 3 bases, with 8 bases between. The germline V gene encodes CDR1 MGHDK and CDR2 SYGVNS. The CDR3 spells CASSESWRTDTQYF. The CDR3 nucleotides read TGTGCCAGCAGTGAATCGTGGCGGACAGATACGCAGTATTTT.

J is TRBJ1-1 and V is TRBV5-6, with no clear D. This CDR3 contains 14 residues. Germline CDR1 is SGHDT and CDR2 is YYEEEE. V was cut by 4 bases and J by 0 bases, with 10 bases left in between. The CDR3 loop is CASSRLTVNTEAFF. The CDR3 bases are TGTGCCAGCAGCCGATTGACGGTGAACACTGAAGCTTTCTTT.

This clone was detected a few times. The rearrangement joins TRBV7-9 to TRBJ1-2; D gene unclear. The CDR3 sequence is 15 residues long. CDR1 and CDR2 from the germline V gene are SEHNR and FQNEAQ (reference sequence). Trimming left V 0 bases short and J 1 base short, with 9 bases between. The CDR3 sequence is CASSLAVSSNYGYTF. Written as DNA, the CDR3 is TGTGCCAGCAGCTTAGCGGTCTCGAGTAACTATGGCTACACCTTC.

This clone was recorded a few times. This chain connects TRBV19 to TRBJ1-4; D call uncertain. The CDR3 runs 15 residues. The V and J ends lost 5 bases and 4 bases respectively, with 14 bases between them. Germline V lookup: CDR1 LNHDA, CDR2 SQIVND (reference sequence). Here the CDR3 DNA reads TGTGCCAGTAGTCCCGGCCCCAACCTTAATGAAAAACTGTTTTTT. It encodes CASSPGPNLNEKLFF.

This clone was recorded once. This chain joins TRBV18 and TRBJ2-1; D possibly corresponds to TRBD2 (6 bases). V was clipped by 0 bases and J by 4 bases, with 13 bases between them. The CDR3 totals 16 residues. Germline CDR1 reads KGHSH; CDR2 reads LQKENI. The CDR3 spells CASSPPPIAEYNEQFF. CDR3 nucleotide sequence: TGTGCCAGCTCACCACCTCCGATAGCGGAATACAATGAGCAGTTCTTC.

In nucleotides, the CDR3 is TGTGCCAGTAGTACAAGACTGTCCGAGTCCCACAACGTCCTGACTTTC. It specifies CASSTRLSESHNVLTF. This chain connects TRBV19 to TRBJ2-6, with unresolved D. V was pared by 4 bases and J by 9 bases, with 19 bases between. Germline V gene data show CDR1 as LNHDA and CDR2 as SQIVND (reference sequence). This CDR3 spans 16 amino acids.

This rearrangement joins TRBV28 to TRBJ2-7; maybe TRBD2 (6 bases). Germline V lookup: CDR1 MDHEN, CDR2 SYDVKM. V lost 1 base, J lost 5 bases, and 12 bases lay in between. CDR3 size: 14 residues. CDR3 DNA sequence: TGTGCCAGCAGTTTATTGGAGGGTAGCGACGAGCAGTACTTC. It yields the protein CASSLLEGSDEQYF.

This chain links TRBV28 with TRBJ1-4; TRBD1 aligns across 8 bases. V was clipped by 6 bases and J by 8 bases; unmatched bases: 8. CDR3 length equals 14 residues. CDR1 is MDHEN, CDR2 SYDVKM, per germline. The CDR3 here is CASRMTGAEEKLFF. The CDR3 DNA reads TGTGCCAGCAGGATGACAGGGGCAGAGGAAAAACTGTTTTTT.

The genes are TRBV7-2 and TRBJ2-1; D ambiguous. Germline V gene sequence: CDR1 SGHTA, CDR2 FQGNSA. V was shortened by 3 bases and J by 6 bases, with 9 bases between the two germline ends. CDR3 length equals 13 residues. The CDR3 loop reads CASSFLIGNEQFF. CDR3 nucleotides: TGTGCCAGCAGCTTTCTCATCGGCAATGAGCAGTTCTTC. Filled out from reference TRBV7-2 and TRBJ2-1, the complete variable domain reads GAGVSQSPSNKVTEKGKDVELRCDPISGHTALYWYRQSLGQGLEFLIYFQGNSAPDKSGLPSDRFSAERTGGSVSTLTIQRTQQEDSAVYLCASSFLIGNEQFFGPGTRLTVL.

CDR3: CASSAQGTYNEQFF. In DNA form, the CDR3 reads TGTGCCAGCAGCGCACAGGGGACCTACAATGAGCAGTTCTTC. This chain links TRBV7-2 with TRBJ2-1, with 7 bases identical to TRBD1. V shed 5 bases and J 2 bases; nucleotides not matched to a gene: 3. Per germline, CDR1 SGHTA and CDR2 FQGNSA. CDR3 length: 14 residues.

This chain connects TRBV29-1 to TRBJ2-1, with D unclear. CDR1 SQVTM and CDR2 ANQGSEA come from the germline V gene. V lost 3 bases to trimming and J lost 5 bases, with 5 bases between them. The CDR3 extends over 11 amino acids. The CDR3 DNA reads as TGCAGCGTTGATCTTCACAATGAGCAGTTCTTC. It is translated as CSVDLHNEQFF.

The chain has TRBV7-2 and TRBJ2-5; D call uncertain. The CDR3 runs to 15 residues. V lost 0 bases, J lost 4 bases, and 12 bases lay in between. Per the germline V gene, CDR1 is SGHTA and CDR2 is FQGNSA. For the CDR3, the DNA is TGTGCCAGCAGCTTAGCGCTCGAAGGGATAGAGACCCAGTACTTC. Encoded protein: CASSLALEGIETQYF.

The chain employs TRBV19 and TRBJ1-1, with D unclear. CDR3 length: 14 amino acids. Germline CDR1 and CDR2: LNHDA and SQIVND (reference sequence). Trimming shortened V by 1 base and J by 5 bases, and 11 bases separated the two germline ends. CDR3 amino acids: CASSIAYGLTEAFF. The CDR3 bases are TGTGCCAGTAGTATAGCTTATGGGCTGACTGAAGCTTTCTTT.

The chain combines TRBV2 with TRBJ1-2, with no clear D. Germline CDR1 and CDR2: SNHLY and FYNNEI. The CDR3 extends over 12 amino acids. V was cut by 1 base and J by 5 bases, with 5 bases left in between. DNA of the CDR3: TGTGCCAGCAGTGAAGTTCGGTATGGCTACACCTTC. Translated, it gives CASSEVRYGYTF.

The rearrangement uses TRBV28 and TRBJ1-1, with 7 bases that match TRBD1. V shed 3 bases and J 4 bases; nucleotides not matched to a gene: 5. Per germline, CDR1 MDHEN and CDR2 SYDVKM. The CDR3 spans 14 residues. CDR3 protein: CASSLPGTATEAFF. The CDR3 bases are TGTGCCAGCAGTTTGCCTGGGACAGCCACTGAAGCTTTCTTT.

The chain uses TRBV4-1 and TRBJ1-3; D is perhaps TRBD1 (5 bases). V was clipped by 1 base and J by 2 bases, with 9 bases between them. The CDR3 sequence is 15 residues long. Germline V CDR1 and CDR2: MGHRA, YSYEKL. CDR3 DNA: TGCGCCAGCAGCCAAGCTGGGGGGACTGGAAACACCATATATTTT. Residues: CASSQAGGTGNTIYF.

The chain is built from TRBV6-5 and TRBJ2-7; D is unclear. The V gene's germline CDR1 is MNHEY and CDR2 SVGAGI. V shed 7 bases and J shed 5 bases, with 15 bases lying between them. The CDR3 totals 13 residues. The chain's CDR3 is CASTDRLGNEQYF. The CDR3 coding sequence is TGTGCCAGCACCGACCGGCTGGGAAACGAGCAGTACTTC.

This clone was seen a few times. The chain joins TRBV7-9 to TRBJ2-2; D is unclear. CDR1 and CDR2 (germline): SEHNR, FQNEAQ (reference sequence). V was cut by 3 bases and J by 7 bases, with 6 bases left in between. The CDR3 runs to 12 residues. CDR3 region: CASSLVGGELFF. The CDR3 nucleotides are TGTGCCAGCAGCTTGGTGGGCGGGGAGCTGTTTTTT.

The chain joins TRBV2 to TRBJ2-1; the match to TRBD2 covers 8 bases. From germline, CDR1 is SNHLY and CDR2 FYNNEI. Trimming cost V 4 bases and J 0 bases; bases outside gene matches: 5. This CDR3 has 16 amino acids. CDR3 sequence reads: CASSGNSGGSYNEQFF. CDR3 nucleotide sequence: TGTGCCAGCAGTGGAAACAGCGGGGGCTCCTACAATGAGCAGTTCTTC.

The CDR3 sequence is CASSFSGQVGQPQHF. CDR3 nucleotides: TGTGCCAGCAGTTTCTCCGGACAGGTCGGGCAGCCCCAGCATTTT. The chain couples TRBV27 to TRBJ1-5; 7 bases map to TRBD1. Trimming cost V 3 bases and J 7 bases; bases outside gene matches: 9. This CDR3 has 15 amino acids. Germline V gene data show CDR1 as MNHEY and CDR2 as SMNVEV (reference sequence).

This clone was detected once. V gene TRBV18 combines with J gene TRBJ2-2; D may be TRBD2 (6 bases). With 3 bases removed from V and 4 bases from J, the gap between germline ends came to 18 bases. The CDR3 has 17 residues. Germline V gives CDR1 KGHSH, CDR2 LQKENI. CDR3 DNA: TGTGCCAGCTCACCCCCTGGACGGTACGGGGGCACCGGGGAGCTGTTTTTT. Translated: CASSPPGRYGGTGELFF.

CDR3 protein: CASSQDPSSRETQYF. DNA of the CDR3: TGTGCCAGCAGCCAAGATCCGTCTAGCCGAGAGACCCAGTACTTC. This chain joins TRBV4-2 and TRBJ2-5; possible D gene TRBD2, 5 bases. The CDR3 runs 15 residues. Per the germline V gene, CDR1 is LGHNA and CDR2 is YNFKEQ. With 0 bases removed from V and 4 bases from J, the gap between germline ends came to 12 bases.

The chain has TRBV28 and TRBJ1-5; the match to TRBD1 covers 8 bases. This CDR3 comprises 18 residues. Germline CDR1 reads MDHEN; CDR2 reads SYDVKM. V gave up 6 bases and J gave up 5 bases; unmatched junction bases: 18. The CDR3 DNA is TGTGCCAGCAGCCACCCGGGACAGGCCGCATCCTGGGATCAGCCCCAGCATTTT. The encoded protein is CASSHPGQAASWDQPQHF.